These 9 T cell receptor beta chains were all obtained from the same sample, sequenced in a study of siplizumab effects on memory and regulatory T cells. Here immunoSEQ multiplex PCR was the method, and the copy in TCRdb shows in-frame clones only, minus some. The sample records 97,000 or so clones, roughly 90% being singletons. Source material: CD4+ T cells sorted from blood. All receptors come from a human donor in good health.

CDR3 residues: CASSEEIFGAEKLFF. DNA for the CDR3: TGTGCCAGCAGTGAAGAAATTTTTGGGGCTGAAAAACTGTTTTTT. V and J are TRBV2 and TRBJ1-4; D possibly corresponds to TRBD1 (5 bases). The CDR3 sequence is 15 residues long. Germline V gene sequence: CDR1 SNHLY, CDR2 FYNNEI. V was clipped by 1 base and J by 7 bases, with 13 bases between them. Variable domain in full (rest from reference TRBV2 and TRBJ1-4): EPEVTQTPSHQVTQMGQEVILRCVPISNHLYFYWYRQILGQKVEFLVSFYNNEISEKSEIFDDQFSVERPDGSNFTLKIRSTKLEDSAMYFCASSEEIFGAEKLFFGSGTQLSVL.

The V and J genes are TRBV10-3 and TRBJ1-5; D not certain. Trimming took off 2 bases at V and 3 bases at J, with 17 bases between the two ends. CDR3 length: 17 amino acids. Germline V gene data show CDR1 as ENHRY and CDR2 as SYGVKD. DNA for the CDR3: TGTGCCATCAGTGAGGGCGCAGACAAAAGTTTCAATCAGCCCCAGCATTTT. Protein: CAISEGADKSFNQPQHF.

This chain links TRBV28 with TRBJ2-3; 10 bases align to TRBD2. The CDR3 is 13 amino acids. CDR1 is MDHEN, CDR2 SYDVKM, per germline. Trimming took 6 bases from V and 6 from J; bases not matched to a gene: 3. The CDR3 sequence is CASRTSGVDTQYF. The CDR3 region has the DNA TGTGCCAGCAGAACTAGCGGGGTCGATACGCAGTATTTT.

The count of this clone is one. The CDR3 sequence is CASSATGLTQHGYTF. The CDR3, as DNA: TGTGCCAGCAGCGCTACTGGCCTCACTCAGCACGGCTACACCTTC. This chain joins TRBV9 and TRBJ1-2, with no clear D. CDR3 length: 15 residues. V dropped 3 bases and J dropped 8 bases, with 20 bases sitting between them. CDR1 and CDR2 from the germline V gene are SGDLS and YYNGEE.

V usage is TRBV18 and J usage is TRBJ2-7; TRBD1 aligns across 9 bases. The CDR3 consists of 13 residues. The germline V gene encodes CDR1 KGHSH and CDR2 LQKENI. After removal of 3 bases from V and 5 bases from J, the junction contained 2 bases not matched to a gene. Here the CDR3 DNA reads TGTGCCAGCTCACCCGACAGGGGGGACGAGCAGTACTTC. Protein: CASSPDRGDEQYF.

The chain employs TRBV10-2 and TRBJ1-1; D is ambiguous. The CDR3 is 14 amino acids. The germline V and J ends were trimmed by 3 bases and 5 bases, with 13 bases remaining between them. Germline-derived CDR1 and CDR2 are WSHSY and SAAADI. The CDR3 loop reads CASSDPGYRTEAFF. CDR3 bases: TGCGCCAGCAGTGATCCGGGATATAGGACTGAAGCTTTCTTT.

The J gene is TRBJ2-1, the V gene TRBV20-1; 7 positions agree with TRBD2. The germline V gene encodes CDR1 DFQATT and CDR2 SNEGSKA (reference sequence). CDR3 length equals 10 residues. The CDR3 coding sequence is TGCAGCCGGGAGGAGGATGAGCAGTTCTTC. It encodes CSREEDEQFF.

V and J are TRBV5-8 and TRBJ1-6; D is unclear. Germline V gene data show CDR1 as SGHTS and CDR2 as YDEGEE. CDR3 size: 14 residues. The V end lost 0 bases, the J end lost 6 bases, and 7 bases lay between the germline ends. Written as DNA, the CDR3 is TGTGCCAGCAGCTTGGATCAGCTTAATTCACCCCTCCACTTT. It yields the protein CASSLDQLNSPLHF.

The CDR3 region is CASSLDASGAQPQHF. DNA of the CDR3: TGCGCCAGCAGCTTGGACGCTTCGGGGGCTCAGCCCCAGCATTTT. The V call is TRBV5-1, the J call TRBJ1-5; possibly TRBD1 for D (6 bases). Germline CDR1 is SGHRS and CDR2 is YFSETQ. The CDR3 is made up of 15 amino acids. Trimming took off 0 bases at V and 6 bases at J, with 13 bases between the two ends.